This passage covers 5 T cell receptor beta chains from one sample sequenced in a study of T cell repertoires in cytomegalovirus infection. TCRdb called the reads again in MiXCR, with one record for every CDR3 protein. The repertoire consists of around 190,000 distinct CDR3 sequences, with 14% occurring once and the leading ten covering roughly 27%. The sequencing input was PBMCs. The receptor source for this set is a human donor in good health (CMV status not recorded). Some clones in this sample may be carry-over from other donors' samples.

The genes are TRBV29-1 and TRBJ2-3; 10 bases align to TRBD1. This CDR3 region has 16 residues. CDR1 and CDR2 from the germline V gene are SQVTM and ANQGSEA. V lost 5 bases to trimming and J lost 3 bases; unmatched junction nucleotides: 11. CDR3 coding DNA: TGCAGCGTTACCGAGAGACAGGGGGCGAGGACAGATACGCAGTATTTT. Its protein is CSVTERQGARTDTQYF.

The chain recombines TRBV5-1 with TRBJ1-1; D uncertain. The germline gives CDR1 SGHRS, CDR2 YFSETQ. CDR3 length: 15 amino acids. V dropped 2 bases and J dropped 0 bases, with 11 bases sitting between them. The CDR3 loop reads CASSLKGRVNTEAFF. CDR3 DNA sequence: TGCGCCAGCAGCTTAAAAGGACGGGTGAACACTGAAGCTTTCTTT.

This clonotype was seen at least ten times. CDR3 residues: CASSKGLARAYNEQFF. In nucleotides, the CDR3 is TGTGCCAGCAGCAAGGGACTAGCGCGCGCCTACAATGAGCAGTTCTTC. This sequence joins TRBV7-2 and TRBJ2-1; 10 positions match TRBD2. V lost 5 bases and J lost 2; bases outside the gene matches: 6. The CDR3 contains 16 residues. Germline CDR1 and CDR2: SGHTA and FQGNSA.

This clonotype was observed at least ten times. V and J are TRBV6-2 or TRBV6-3 and TRBJ2-7; 8 bases map to TRBD1. Unmatched junction bases numbered 9, after V lost 6 bases and J lost 2 bases. The length of the CDR3 is 15 residues. Germline V CDR1 and CDR2: MNHEY, SVGEGT. The CDR3 DNA reads TGTGCCAGCAGCCGGACAGGGAAGGGGACCTACGAGCAGTACTTC. Translating it yields CASSRTGKGTYEQYF.

This clonotype was counted ten times or more. The chain joins TRBV19 to TRBJ2-6; TRBD1 agrees at 7 bases. Germline CDR1 is LNHDA and CDR2 is SQIVND (reference sequence). V gave up 4 bases and J gave up 4 bases; unmatched junction bases: 4. There are 15 residues in the CDR3. The CDR3 sequence: CASSTQGSGANVLTF. CDR3 DNA: TGTGCCAGTAGTACACAGGGGTCAGGGGCCAACGTCCTGACTTTC.